Below, one TCR beta chain is given with its context. The data belong to a study of technical replicates of blood from a few donors. Trimming took off 5 bases at V and 4 bases at J, with 8 bases between the two ends. This CDR3 has 13 amino acids. Germline CDR1 LNHDA, CDR2 SQIVND (reference sequence). Data came from immunoSEQ multiplex PCR; TCRdb stores just in-frame clones and leaves some out. Here the sample spans some 74,000 clones, around 95% being singletons. Sequencing input: T cells isolated from PBMCs. The chain joins TRBV19 to TRBJ2-2; no definite D call. This TCR derives from a human donor in good health. As DNA, the CDR3 is TGTGCCAGTAGTTTCCAAATCACCGGGGAGCTGTTTTTT. The encoded protein is CASSFQITGELFF.